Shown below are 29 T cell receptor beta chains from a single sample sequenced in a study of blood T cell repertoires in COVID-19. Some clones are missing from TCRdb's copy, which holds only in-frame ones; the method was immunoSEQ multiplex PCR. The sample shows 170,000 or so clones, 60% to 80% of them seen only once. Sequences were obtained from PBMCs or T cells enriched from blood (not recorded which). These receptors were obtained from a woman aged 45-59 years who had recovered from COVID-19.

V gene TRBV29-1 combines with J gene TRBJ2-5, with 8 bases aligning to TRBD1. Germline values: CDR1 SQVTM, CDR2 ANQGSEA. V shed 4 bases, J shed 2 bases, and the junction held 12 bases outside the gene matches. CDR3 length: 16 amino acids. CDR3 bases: TGCAGCGTTGGGGGGAGTGGAAGGACAGGGCAAGAGACCCAGTACTTC. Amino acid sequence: CSVGGSGRTGQETQYF. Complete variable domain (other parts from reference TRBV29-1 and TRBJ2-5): SAVISQKPSRDICQRGTSLTIQCQVDSQVTMMFWYRQQPGQSLTLIATANQGSEATYESGFVIDKFPISRPNLTFSTLTVSNMSPEDSSIYLCSVGGSGRTGQETQYFGPGTRLLVL.

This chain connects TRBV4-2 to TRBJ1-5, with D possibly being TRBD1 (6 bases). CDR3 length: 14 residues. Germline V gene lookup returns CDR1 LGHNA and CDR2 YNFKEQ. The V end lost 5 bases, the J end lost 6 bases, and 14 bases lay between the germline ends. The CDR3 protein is CASSITGSSQPQHF. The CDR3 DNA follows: TGTGCCAGCAGCATAACAGGGAGTAGTCAGCCCCAGCATTTT.

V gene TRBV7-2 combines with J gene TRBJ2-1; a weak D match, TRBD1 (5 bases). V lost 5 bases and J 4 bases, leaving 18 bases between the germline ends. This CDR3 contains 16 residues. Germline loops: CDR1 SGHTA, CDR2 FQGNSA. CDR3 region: CASSPEVGQRYNEQFF. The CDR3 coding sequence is TGTGCCAGCAGCCCCGAGGTGGGGCAGAGATACAATGAGCAGTTCTTC.

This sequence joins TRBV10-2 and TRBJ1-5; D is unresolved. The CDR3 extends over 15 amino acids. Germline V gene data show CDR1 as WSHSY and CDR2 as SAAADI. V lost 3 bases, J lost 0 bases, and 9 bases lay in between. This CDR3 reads CASSETGVSNQPQHF. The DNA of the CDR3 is TGCGCCAGCAGTGAAACGGGTGTTAGCAATCAGCCCCAGCATTTT.

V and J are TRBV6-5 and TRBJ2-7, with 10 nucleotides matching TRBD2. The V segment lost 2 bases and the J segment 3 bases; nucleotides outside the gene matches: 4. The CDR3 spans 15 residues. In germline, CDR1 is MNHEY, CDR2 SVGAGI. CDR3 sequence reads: CASSYRRTSGYEQYF. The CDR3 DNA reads TGTGCCAGCAGTTACAGGCGGACTAGCGGCTACGAGCAGTACTTC.

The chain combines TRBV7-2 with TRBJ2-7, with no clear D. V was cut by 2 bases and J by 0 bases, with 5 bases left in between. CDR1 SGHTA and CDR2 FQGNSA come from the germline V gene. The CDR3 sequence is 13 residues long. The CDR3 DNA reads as TGTGCCAGCAGCTTACACAGCTCCTACGAGCAGTACTTC. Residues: CASSLHSSYEQYF. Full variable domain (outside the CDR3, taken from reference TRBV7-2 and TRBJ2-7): GAGVSQSPSNKVTEKGKDVELRCDPISGHTALYWYRQSLGQGLEFLIYFQGNSAPDKSGLPSDRFSAERTGGSVSTLTIQRTQQEDSAVYLCASSLHSSYEQYFGPGTRLTVT.

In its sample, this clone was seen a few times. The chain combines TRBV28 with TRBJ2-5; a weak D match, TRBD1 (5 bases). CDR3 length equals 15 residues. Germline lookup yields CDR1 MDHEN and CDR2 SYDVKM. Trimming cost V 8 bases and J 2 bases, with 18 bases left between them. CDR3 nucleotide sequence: TGTGCCAGCGGGTTACAATTGGCAGGGCAAGAGACCCAGTACTTC. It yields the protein CASGLQLAGQETQYF.

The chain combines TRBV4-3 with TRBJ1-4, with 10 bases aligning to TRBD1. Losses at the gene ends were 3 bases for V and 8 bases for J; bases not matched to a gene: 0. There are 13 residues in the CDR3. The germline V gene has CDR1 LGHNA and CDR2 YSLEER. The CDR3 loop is CASSQGQGEKLFF. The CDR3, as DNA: TGCGCCAGCAGCCAGGGACAGGGGGAAAAACTGTTTTTT.

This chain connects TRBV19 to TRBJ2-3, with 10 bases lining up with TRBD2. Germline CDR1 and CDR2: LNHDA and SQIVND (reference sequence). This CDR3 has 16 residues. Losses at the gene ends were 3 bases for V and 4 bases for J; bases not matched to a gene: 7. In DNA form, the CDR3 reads TGTGCCAGTAGTATGGGGCAAGCGGGAGGGCCAGATACGCAGTATTTT. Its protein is CASSMGQAGGPDTQYF.

CDR3 DNA: TGTGCCAGCAGCTTAGGTGGCCTCAACCTCGGGTCGGGCTATGGCTACACCTTC. Protein: CASSLGGLNLGSGYGYTF. This chain connects TRBV7-2 to TRBJ1-2; D call uncertain. Germline lookup yields CDR1 SGHTA and CDR2 FQGNSA. V was clipped by 1 base and J by 4 bases, with 22 bases between them. CDR3 size: 18 residues.

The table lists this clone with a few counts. The CDR3 DNA sequence: TGCAGTGCTATAAACAATGAGCAGTTCTTC. It is translated as CSAINNEQFF. The chain carries TRBV20-1 and TRBJ2-1; no reliable D call. CDR1 is DFQATT and CDR2 is SNEGSKA in the germline V gene (reference sequence). Trimming took off 4 bases at V and 5 bases at J, with 3 bases between the two ends. CDR3 length equals 10 residues.

The CDR3 sequence is CASSPQGQTNEKLFF. CDR3 DNA sequence: TGTGCCAGCTCACCACAGGGGCAAACTAATGAAAAACTGTTTTTT. The chain has TRBV18 and TRBJ1-4, with D possibly matching TRBD1 (5 bases). This CDR3 has 15 residues. Germline assignment: CDR1 KGHSH and CDR2 LQKENI. V was pared by 1 base and J by 1 base, with 7 bases between.

As DNA, the CDR3 is TGTGCCAGCCGGGGAGCGGACCTGACCTCGGGGGCCAACGTCCTGACTTTC. Its translation is CASRGADLTSGANVLTF. V usage is TRBV10-3 and J usage is TRBJ2-6, with D possibly being TRBD2 (5 bases). The germline V gene has CDR1 ENHRY and CDR2 SYGVKD. V lost 10 bases, J lost 4 bases, and 23 bases lay in between. The CDR3 is made up of 17 amino acids.

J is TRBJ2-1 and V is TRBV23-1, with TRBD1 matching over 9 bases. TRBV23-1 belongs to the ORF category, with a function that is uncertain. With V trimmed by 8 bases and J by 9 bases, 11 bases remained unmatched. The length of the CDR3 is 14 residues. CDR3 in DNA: TGCGCCAGCGGCCGGGACAGGGATCTTGGTGAGCAGTTCTTC. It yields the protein CASGRDRDLGEQFF.

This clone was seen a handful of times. The CDR3 loop is CASSLGTGGGEKLFF. In nucleotides, the CDR3 is TGTGCCAGCAGTTTAGGGACAGGGGGCGGTGAAAAACTGTTTTTT. The chain combines TRBV28 with TRBJ1-4, with 12 bases matching TRBD1. This CDR3 has 15 residues. From germline, CDR1 is MDHEN and CDR2 SYDVKM. J was trimmed by 7 bases and V by 2 bases; bases with no gene match: 2.

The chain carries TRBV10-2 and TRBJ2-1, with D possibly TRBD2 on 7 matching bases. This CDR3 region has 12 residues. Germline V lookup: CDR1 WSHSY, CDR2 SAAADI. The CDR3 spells CAGGRSYNEQFF. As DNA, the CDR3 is TGCGCGGGGGGGCGATCGTACAATGAGCAGTTCTTC.

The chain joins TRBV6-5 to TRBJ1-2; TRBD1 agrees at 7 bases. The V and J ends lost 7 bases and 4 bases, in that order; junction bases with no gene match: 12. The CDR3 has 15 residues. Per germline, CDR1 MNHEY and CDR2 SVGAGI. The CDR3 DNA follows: TGTGCCAGCACGCAGGTCAGGGGGGCAGGCTATGGCTACACCTTC. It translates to CASTQVRGAGYGYTF.

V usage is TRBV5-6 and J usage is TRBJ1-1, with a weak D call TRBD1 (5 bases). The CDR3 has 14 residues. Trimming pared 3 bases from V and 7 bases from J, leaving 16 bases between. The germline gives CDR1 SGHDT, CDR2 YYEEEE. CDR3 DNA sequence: TGTGCCAGCAGCTCGGGGGGGGGACCCCGTGAAGCTTTCTTT. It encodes CASSSGGGPREAFF.

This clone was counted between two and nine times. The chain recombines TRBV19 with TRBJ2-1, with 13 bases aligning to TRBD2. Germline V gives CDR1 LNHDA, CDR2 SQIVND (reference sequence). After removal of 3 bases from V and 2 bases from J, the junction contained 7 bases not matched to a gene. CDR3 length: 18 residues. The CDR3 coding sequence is TGTGCCAGTAGTATTACTAGCGGGAGGGGGGGCACCTACAATGAGCAGTTCTTC. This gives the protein CASSITSGRGGTYNEQFF.

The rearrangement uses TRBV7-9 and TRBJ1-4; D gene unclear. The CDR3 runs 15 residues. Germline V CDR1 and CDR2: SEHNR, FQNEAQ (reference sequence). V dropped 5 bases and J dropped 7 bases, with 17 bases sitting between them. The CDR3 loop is CASSEGLYEGEKLFF. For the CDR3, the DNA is TGTGCCAGCAGCGAAGGACTATACGAAGGTGAAAAACTGTTTTTT. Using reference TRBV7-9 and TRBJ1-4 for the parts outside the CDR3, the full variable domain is DTGVSQNPRHKITKRGQNVTFRCDPISEHNRLYWYRQTLGQGPEFLTYFQNEAQLEKSRLLSDRFSAERPKGSFSTLEIQRTEQGDSAMYLCASSEGLYEGEKLFFGSGTQLSVL.

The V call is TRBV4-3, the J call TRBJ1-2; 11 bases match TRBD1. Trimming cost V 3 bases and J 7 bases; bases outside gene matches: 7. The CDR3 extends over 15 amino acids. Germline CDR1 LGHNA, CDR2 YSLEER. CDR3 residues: CASSQGTGGVTGYTF. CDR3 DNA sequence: TGCGCCAGCAGCCAGGGGACAGGGGGTGTCACTGGCTACACCTTC.

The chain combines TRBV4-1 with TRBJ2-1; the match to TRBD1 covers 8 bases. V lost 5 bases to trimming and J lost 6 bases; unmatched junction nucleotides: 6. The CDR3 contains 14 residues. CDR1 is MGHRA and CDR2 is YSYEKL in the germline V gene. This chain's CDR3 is CASSFGQGLNEQFF. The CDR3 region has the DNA TGCGCCAGCAGCTTTGGACAGGGTCTCAATGAGCAGTTCTTC.

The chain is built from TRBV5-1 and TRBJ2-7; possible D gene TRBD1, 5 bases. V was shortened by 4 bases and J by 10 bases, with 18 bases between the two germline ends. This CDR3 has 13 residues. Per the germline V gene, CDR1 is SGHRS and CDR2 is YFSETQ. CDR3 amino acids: CASSQGQDGLQYF. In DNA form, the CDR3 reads TGCGCCAGCAGCCAAGGACAAGACGGGTTACAGTACTTC.

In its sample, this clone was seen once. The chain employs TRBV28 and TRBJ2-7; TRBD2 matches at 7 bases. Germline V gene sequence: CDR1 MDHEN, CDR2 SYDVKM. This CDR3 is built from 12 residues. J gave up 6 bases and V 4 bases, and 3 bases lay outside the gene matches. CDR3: CASSWGGREQYF. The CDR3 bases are TGTGCCAGCAGTTGGGGGGGACGCGAGCAGTACTTC.

CDR3 DNA sequence: TGTGCCAGCAGTTCTGTGCGGGAGGGCCACCATGAGCAGTTCTTC. This encodes CASSSVREGHHEQFF. This chain uses TRBV2 with TRBJ2-1, with 9 bases matching TRBD2. The V gene end was trimmed by 5 bases and the J gene end by 8 bases; junction bases not matched to a gene: 10. Germline V gene data show CDR1 as SNHLY and CDR2 as FYNNEI. The CDR3 covers 15 residues.

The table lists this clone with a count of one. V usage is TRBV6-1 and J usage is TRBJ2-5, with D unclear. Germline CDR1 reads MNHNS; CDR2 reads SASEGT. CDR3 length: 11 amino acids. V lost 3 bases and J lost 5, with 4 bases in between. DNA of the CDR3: TGTGCCAGCAGTGAGCGGGAGACCCAGTACTTC. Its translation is CASSERETQYF.

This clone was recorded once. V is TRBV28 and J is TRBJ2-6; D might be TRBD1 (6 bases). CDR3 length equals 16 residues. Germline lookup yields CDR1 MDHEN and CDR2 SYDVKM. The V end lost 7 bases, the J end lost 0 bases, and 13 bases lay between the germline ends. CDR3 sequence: CASNQQGSSGANVLTF. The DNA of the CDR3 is TGTGCCAGCAACCAACAGGGTAGCTCTGGGGCCAACGTCCTGACTTTC. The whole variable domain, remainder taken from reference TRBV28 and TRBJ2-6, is DVKVTQSSRYLVKRTGEKVFLECVQDMDHENMFWYRQDPGLGLRLIYFSYDVKMKEKGDIPEGYSVSREKKERFSLILESASTNQTSMYLCASNQQGSSGANVLTFGAGSRLTVL.

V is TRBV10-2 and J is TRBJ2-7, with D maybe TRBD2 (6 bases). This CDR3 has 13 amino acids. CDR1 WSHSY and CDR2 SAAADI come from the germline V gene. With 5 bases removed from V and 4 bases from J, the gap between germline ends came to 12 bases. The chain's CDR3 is CASSKNGGYEQYF. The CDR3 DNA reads TGCGCCAGCAGTAAGAATGGGGGGTACGAGCAGTACTTC.

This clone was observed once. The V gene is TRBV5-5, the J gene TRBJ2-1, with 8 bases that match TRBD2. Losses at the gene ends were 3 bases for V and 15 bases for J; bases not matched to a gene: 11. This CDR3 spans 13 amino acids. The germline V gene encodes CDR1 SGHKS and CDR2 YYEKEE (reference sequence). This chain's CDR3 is CASSSRSGSRPFF. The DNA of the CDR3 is TGTGCCAGCAGCTCACGGAGCGGGAGTAGACCGTTCTTC.